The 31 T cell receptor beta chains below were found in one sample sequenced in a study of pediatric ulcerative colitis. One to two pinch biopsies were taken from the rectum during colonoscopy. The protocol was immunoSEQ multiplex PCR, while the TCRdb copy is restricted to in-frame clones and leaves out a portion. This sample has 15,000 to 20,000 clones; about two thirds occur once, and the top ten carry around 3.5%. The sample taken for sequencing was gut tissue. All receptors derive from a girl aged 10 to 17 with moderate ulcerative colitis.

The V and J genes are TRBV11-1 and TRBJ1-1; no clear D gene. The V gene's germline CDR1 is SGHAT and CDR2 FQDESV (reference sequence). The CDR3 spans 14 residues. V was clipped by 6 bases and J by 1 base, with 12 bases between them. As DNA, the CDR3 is TGTGCCAGCAGTCCCGTGGGGAAGAACACTGAAGCTTTCTTT. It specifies CASSPVGKNTEAFF.

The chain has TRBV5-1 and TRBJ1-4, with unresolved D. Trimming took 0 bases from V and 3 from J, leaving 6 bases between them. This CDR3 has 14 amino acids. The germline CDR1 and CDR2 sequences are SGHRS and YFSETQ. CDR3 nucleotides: TGCGCCAGCAGCTTGGGCGGGTCTAATGAAAAACTGTTTTTT. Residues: CASSLGGSNEKLFF.

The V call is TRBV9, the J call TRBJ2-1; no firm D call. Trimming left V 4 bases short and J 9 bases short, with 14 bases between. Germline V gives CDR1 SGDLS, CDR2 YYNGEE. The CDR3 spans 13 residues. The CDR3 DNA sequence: TGTGCCAGCAGCAACAGTGCGTCCACTGAGCAGTTCTTC. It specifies CASSNSASTEQFF.

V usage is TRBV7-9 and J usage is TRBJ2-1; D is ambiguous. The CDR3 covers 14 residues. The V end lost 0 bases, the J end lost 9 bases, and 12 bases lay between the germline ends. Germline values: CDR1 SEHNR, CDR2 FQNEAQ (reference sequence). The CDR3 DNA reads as TGTGCCAGCAGCTTAGCGCTAAGTAGCTTTGAGCAGTTCTTC. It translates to CASSLALSSFEQFF.

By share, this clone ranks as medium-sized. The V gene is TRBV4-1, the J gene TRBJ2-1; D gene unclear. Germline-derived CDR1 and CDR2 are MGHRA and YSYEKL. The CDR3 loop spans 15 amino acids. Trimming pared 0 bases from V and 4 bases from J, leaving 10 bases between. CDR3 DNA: TGCGCCAGCAGCCAAGACGCGACAACATACAATGAGCAGTTCTTC. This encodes CASSQDATTYNEQFF.

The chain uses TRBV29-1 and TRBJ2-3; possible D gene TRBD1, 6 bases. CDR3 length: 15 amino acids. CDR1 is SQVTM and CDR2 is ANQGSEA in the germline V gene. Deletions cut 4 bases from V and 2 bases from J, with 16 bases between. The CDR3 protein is CSVVGRDTLTDTQYF. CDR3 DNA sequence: TGCAGCGTTGTAGGTCGGGACACCCTCACAGATACGCAGTATTTT.

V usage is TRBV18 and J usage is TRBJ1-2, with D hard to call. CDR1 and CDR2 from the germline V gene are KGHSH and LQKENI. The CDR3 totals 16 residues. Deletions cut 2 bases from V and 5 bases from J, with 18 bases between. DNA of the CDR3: TGTGCCAGCTCACCAGCCGAACCGGGTTCCGGTTATGGCTACACCTTC. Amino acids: CASSPAEPGSGYGYTF.

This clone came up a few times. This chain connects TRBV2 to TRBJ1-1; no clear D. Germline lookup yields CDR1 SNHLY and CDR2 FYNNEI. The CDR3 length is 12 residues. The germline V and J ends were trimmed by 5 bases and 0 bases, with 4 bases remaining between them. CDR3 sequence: CASSHLNTEAFF. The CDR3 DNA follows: TGTGCCAGCAGTCACCTGAACACTGAAGCTTTCTTT.

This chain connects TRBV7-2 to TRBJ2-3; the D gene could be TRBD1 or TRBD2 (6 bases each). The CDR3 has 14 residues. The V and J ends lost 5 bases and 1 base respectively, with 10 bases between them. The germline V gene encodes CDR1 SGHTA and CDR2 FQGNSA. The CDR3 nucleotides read TGTGCCAGCAGCCCCGGGGGCGGCACAGATACGCAGTATTTT. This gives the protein CASSPGGGTDTQYF. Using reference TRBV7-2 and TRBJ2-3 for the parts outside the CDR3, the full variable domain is GAGVSQSPSNKVTEKGKDVELRCDPISGHTALYWYRQSLGQGLEFLIYFQGNSAPDKSGLPSDRFSAERTGGSVSTLTIQRTQQEDSAVYLCASSPGGGTDTQYFGPGTRLTVL.

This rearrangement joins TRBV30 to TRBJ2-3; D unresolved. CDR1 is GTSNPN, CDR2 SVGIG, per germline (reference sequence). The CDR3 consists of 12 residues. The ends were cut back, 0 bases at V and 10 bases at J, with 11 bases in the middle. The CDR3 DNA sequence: TGTGCCTGGAGTGTCCGGGCCCATCCGCAGTATTTT. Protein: CAWSVRAHPQYF.

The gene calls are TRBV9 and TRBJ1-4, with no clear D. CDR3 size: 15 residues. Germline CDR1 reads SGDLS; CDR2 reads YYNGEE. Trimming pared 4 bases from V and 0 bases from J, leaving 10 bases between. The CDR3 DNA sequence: TGTGCCAGCAGCAGAGGGCTCTCAACTAATGAAAAACTGTTTTTT. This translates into CASSRGLSTNEKLFF.

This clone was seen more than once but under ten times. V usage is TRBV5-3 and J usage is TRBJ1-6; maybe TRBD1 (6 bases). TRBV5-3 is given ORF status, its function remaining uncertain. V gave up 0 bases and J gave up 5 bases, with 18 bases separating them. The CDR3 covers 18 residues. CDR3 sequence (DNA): TGTGCCAGAAGCTTGGCGGCCCCGGAACAGGGCGATAATTCACCCCTCCACTTT. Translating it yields CARSLAAPEQGDNSPLHF.

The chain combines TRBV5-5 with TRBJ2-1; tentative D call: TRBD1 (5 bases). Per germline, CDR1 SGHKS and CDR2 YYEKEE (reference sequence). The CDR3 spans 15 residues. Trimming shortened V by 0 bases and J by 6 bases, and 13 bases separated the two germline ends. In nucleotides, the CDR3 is TGTGCCAGCAGCTTGGTCCAGTGGGGCCTCAATGAGCAGTTCTTC. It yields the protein CASSLVQWGLNEQFF. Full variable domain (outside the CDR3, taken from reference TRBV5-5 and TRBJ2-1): DAGVTQSPTHLIKTRGQQVTLRCSPISGHKSVSWYQQVLGQGPQFIFQYYEKEERGRGNFPDRFSARQFPNYSSELNVNALLLGDSALYLCASSLVQWGLNEQFFGPGTRLTVL.

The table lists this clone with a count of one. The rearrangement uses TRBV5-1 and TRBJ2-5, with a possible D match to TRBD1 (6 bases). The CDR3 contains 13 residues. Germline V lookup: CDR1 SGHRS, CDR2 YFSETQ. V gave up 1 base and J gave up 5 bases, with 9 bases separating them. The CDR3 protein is CASSLPQGETQYF. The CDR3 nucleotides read TGCGCCAGCAGCTTGCCCCAGGGGGAGACCCAGTACTTC.

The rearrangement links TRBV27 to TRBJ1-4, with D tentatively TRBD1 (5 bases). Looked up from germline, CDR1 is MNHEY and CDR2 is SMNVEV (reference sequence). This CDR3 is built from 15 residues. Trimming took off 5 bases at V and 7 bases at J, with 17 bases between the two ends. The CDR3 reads CASSGGTAQGEKLFF. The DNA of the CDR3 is TGTGCCAGCAGTGGAGGGACCGCTCAGGGTGAAAAACTGTTTTTT.

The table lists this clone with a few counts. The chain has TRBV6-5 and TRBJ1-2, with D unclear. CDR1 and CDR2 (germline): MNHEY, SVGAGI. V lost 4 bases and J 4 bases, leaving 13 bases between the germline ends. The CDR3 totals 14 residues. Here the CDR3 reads CASSSIRFGYGYTF. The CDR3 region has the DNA TGTGCCAGCAGTTCCATCAGGTTCGGCTATGGCTACACCTTC.

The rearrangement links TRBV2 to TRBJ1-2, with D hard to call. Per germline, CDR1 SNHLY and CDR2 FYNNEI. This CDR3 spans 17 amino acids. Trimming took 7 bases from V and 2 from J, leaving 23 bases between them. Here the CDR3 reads CASIIFEGIPSNYGYTF. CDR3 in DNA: TGTGCCAGCATAATCTTCGAAGGGATCCCCTCAAACTATGGCTACACCTTC. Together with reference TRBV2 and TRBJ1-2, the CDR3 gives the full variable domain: EPEVTQTPSHQVTQMGQEVILRCVPISNHLYFYWYRQILGQKVEFLVSFYNNEISEKSEIFDDQFSVERPDGSNFTLKIRSTKLEDSAMYFCASIIFEGIPSNYGYTFGSGTRLTVV.

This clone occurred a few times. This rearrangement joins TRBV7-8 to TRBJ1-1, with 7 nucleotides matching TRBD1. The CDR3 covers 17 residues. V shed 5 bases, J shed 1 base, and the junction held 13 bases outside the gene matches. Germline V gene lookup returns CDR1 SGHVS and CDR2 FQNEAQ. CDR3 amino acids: CASSQKPQGWANTEAFF. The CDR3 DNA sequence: TGTGCCAGCAGCCAGAAACCACAGGGGTGGGCGAACACTGAAGCTTTCTTT.

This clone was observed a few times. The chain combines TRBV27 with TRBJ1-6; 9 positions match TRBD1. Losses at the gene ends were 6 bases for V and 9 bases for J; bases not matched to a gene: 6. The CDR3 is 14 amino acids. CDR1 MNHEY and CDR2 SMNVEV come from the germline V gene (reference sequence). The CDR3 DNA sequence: TGTGCCAGCAGCATACAGGGGGCGGGTTCACCCCTCCACTTT. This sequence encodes CASSIQGAGSPLHF.

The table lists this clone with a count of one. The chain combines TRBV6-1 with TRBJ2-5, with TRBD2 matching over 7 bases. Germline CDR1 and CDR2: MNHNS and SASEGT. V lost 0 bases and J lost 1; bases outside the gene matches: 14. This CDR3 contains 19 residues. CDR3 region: CASSEALLGRGDFQETQYF. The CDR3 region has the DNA TGTGCCAGCAGTGAAGCGCTTCTTGGGAGGGGCGACTTCCAAGAGACCCAGTACTTC.

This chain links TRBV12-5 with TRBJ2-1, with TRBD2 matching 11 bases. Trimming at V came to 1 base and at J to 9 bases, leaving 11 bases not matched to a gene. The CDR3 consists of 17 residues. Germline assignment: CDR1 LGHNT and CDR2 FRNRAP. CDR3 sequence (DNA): TGTGCTAGTGGTTTGGCAATTGTTACTAGCGGGAGACTTGAGCAGTTCTTC. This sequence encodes CASGLAIVTSGRLEQFF.

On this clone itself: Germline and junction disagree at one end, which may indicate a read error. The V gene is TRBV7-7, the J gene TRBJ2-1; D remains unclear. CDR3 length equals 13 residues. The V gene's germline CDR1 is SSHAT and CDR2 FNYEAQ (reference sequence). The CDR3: CASSLSEYNEQFF. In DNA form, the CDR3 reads TGTGCTAGCAGCTTATCGGAGTACAATGAGCAGTTCTTC.

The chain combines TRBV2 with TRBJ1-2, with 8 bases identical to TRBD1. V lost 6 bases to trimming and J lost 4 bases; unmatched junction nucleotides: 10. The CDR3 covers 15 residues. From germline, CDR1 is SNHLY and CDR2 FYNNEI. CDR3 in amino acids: CASSEISGGAYGYTF. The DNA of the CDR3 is TGTGCCAGCAGCGAAATATCAGGGGGCGCCTATGGCTACACCTTC.

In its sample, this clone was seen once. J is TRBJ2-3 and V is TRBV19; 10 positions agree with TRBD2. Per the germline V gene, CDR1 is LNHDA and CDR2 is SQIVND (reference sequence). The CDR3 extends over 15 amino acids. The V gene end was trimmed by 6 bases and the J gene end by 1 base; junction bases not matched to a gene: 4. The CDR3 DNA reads TGTGCCAGTAGCATTCTAGCGGGGGGCACAGATACGCAGTATTTT. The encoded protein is CASSILAGGTDTQYF.

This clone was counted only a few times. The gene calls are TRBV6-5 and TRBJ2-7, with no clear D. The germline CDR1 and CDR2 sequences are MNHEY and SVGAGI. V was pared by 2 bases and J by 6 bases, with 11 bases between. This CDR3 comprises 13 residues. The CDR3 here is CASSYTPAGEQYF. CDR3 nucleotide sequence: TGTGCCAGCAGTTACACGCCAGCTGGCGAGCAGTACTTC.

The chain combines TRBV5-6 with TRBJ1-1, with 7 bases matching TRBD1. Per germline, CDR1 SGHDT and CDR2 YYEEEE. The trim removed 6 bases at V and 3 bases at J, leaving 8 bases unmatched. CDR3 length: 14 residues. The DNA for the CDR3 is TGTGCCAGCACCCGAGGGGGCGACGACACTGAAGCTTTCTTT. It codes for CASTRGGDDTEAFF.

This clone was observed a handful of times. CDR3 in DNA: TGTGCCAGCAGCCTGTCGTCCCAGTACGGAGAGACCCAGTACTTC. It yields the protein CASSLSSQYGETQYF. The chain has TRBV5-6 and TRBJ2-5; D is undetermined. The CDR3 runs to 15 residues. The V end was cut by 4 bases, the J end by 4 bases, with 17 bases between. CDR1 is SGHDT and CDR2 is YYEEEE in the germline V gene. Full variable domain (rest looked up from reference TRBV5-6 and TRBJ2-5): DAGVTQSPTHLIKTRGQQVTLRCSPKSGHDTVSWYQQALGQGPQFIFQYYEEEERQRGNFPDRFSGHQFPNYSSELNVNALLLGDSALYLCASSLSSQYGETQYFGPGTRLLVL.

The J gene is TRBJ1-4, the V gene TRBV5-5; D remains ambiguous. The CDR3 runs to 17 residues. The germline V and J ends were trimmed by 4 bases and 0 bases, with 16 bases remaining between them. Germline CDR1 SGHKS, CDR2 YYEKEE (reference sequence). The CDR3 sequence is CASSLALFGATNEKLFF. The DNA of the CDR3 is TGTGCCAGCAGCCTGGCATTGTTCGGGGCAACTAATGAAAAACTGTTTTTT.

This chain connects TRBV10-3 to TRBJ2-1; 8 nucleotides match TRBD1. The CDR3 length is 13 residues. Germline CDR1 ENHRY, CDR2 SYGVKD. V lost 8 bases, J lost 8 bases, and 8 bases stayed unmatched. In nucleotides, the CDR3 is TGTGCCATCTCACAGGGGGTCAACGATGAGCAGTTCTTC. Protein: CAISQGVNDEQFF.

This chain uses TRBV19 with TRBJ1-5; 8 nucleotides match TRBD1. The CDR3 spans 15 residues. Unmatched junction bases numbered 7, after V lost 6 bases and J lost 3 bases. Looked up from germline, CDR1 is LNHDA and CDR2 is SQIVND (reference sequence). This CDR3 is CASRTGDYNNQPQHF. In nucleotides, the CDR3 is TGTGCCAGTAGGACAGGGGATTACAACAATCAGCCCCAGCATTTT.

For the CDR3, the DNA is TGTGCCATAAAGCGGGAGAGAGGGTACGAGCAGTACTTC. Translated, it gives CAIKRERGYEQYF. The chain has TRBV2 and TRBJ2-7; 8 nucleotides agree with TRBD2. Germline V CDR1 and CDR2: SNHLY, FYNNEI. The CDR3 is made up of 13 amino acids. The J segment lost 4 bases and the V segment lost 10 bases, leaving 9 bases of the junction unmatched.